The 21 T cell receptor beta chains below all came from one sample that was sequenced in a study of Graves' ophthalmopathy and Graves' hyperthyroidism. TCR beta CDR3 amplification used RNA transcripts. The authors performed first-round RT-PCR with HTBI primers and then a second-round multiplex PCR. TCRdb itself ran the multiplex PCR reads through MiXCR, one entry per CDR3 protein. The sample lists under 200,000 distinct CDR3 sequences, approximately 40% occurring once. Specimen: peripheral blood. These TCRs come from a middle-aged woman with Graves' ophthalmopathy.

V and J are TRBV24-1 and TRBJ2-5, with TRBD1 matching over 9 bases. V gave up 1 base and J gave up 3 bases; unmatched junction bases: 2. The germline V gene has CDR1 KGHDR and CDR2 SFDVKD. CDR3 length: 15 amino acids. The CDR3: CATSDLGTGKETQYF. The CDR3, as DNA: TGTGCCACCAGTGATTTAGGGACAGGGAAAGAGACCCAGTACTTC.

This clonotype occurred many times. V and J are TRBV2 and TRBJ1-2, with D maybe TRBD1 (5 bases). The germline gives CDR1 SNHLY, CDR2 FYNNEI. This CDR3 comprises 14 residues. Trimming pared 0 bases from V and 4 bases from J, leaving 9 bases between. The CDR3 loop reads CASSEASGFYGYTF. CDR3 in DNA: TGTGCCAGCAGTGAAGCTTCAGGGTTCTATGGCTACACCTTC.

This clonotype was observed many times. The rearrangement uses TRBV28 and TRBJ1-1, with D unresolved. CDR1 MDHEN and CDR2 SYDVKM come from the germline V gene. This CDR3 is built from 15 residues. The V and J ends lost 7 bases and 8 bases respectively, with 23 bases between them. CDR3 in amino acids: CASKIGGQTPPEAFF. The CDR3 nucleotides read TGTGCCAGCAAAATTGGCGGTCAAACCCCCCCGGAAGCTTTCTTT.

This clonotype was counted ten times or more. V is TRBV6-1 and J is TRBJ1-2, with TRBD1 matching over 7 bases. V was clipped by 5 bases and J by 0 bases; unmatched bases: 9. The V gene's germline CDR1 is MNHNS and CDR2 SASEGT. The CDR3 spans 16 residues. The CDR3 is CASSKHLDRANYGYTF. The CDR3 coding sequence is TGTGCCAGCAGTAAACACCTAGACAGGGCTAACTATGGCTACACCTTC.

J is TRBJ2-5 and V is TRBV20-1; no clear D. In germline, CDR1 is DFQATT, CDR2 SNEGSKA (reference sequence). The CDR3 is 14 amino acids. Trimming removed 3 bases at V and 0 bases at J, with 11 bases between. The CDR3 DNA is TGCAGTGCTAGTCTTTCGGTAAACCAAGAGACCCAGTACTTC. Its translation: CSASLSVNQETQYF.

V and J are TRBV27 and TRBJ1-2; TRBD1 agrees at 8 bases. J was trimmed by 0 bases and V by 7 bases; bases with no gene match: 13. Looked up from germline, CDR1 is MNHEY and CDR2 is SMNVEV (reference sequence). The CDR3 runs 17 residues. The CDR3, as DNA: TGTGCCAGCATGAACCCGGGAACAGGGGGATCTAACTATGGCTACACCTTC. Encoded protein: CASMNPGTGGSNYGYTF.

This clonotype was picked up many times. V is TRBV6-5 and J is TRBJ2-7; D may be TRBD2 (5 bases). This CDR3 region has 11 residues. Trimming took 0 bases from V and 12 from J, leaving 9 bases between them. Germline V gene sequence: CDR1 MNHEY, CDR2 SVGAGI. CDR3 bases: TGTGCCAGCAGTTACTCTGGGAGATCGTACTTC. Protein: CASSYSGRSYF.

This clonotype is medium-sized by share. The chain combines TRBV7-2 with TRBJ2-5, with 7 bases identical to TRBD2. Germline values: CDR1 SGHTA, CDR2 FQGNSA. V shed 3 bases, J shed 3 bases, and the junction held 4 bases outside the gene matches. This CDR3 contains 14 residues. This CDR3 reads CASSFWGGEETQYF. The CDR3 nucleotides read TGTGCCAGCAGCTTCTGGGGAGGGGAAGAGACCCAGTACTTC.

There are many counts of this clonotype. J is TRBJ1-1 and V is TRBV19; TRBD1 might be the D (6 bases). The germline V and J ends were trimmed by 5 bases and 3 bases, with 13 bases remaining between them. This CDR3 spans 14 amino acids. CDR1 and CDR2 from the germline V gene are LNHDA and SQIVND (reference sequence). Written as DNA, the CDR3 is TGTGCCAGTAGTTCACCGGGACAACACACTGAAGCTTTCTTT. It codes for CASSSPGQHTEAFF.

The CDR3 DNA is TGTGCCAGCAGTTATAGGGCAACTACCAACACCGGGGAGCTGTTTTTT. Translated, it gives CASSYRATTNTGELFF. This chain links TRBV6-2 or TRBV6-3 with TRBJ2-2; D is unresolved. Trimming left V 3 bases short and J 2 bases short, with 13 bases between. Germline V CDR1 and CDR2: MNHEY, SVGEGT. CDR3 size: 16 residues.

This clonotype was observed a handful of times. The rearrangement joins TRBV7-8 to TRBJ2-7; D perhaps matches TRBD1 (5 bases). From germline, CDR1 is SGHVS and CDR2 FQNEAQ. The CDR3 covers 13 residues. The V end was cut by 1 base, the J end by 7 bases, with 11 bases between. The CDR3 bases are TGTGCCAGCAGCTTAGTGGGGCCGCGGGAGCAGTACTTC. Translating gives CASSLVGPREQYF.

The chain couples TRBV7-8 to TRBJ1-1; D is unclear. This CDR3 comprises 14 residues. Trimming left V 8 bases short and J 3 bases short, with 16 bases between. Germline CDR1 and CDR2: SGHVS and FQNEAQ. In DNA form, the CDR3 reads TGTGCCAGCGAACCGAGGCTGATAGACACTGAAGCTTTCTTT. This gives the protein CASEPRLIDTEAFF.

The chain has TRBV20-1 and TRBJ2-7; TRBD1 is a possible D gene (5 bases). CDR1 and CDR2 from the germline V gene are DFQATT and SNEGSKA (reference sequence). CDR3 length: 13 amino acids. V gave up 3 bases and J gave up 4 bases, with 13 bases separating them. The CDR3 sequence: CSARGPGIYEQYF. Here the CDR3 DNA reads TGCAGTGCTAGGGGCCCAGGGATTTACGAGCAGTACTTC.

This clonotype was seen many times. The chain uses TRBV6-1 and TRBJ1-2, with D possibly TRBD1 on 5 matching bases. Deletions cut 1 base from V and 8 bases from J, with 11 bases between. Germline V lookup: CDR1 MNHNS, CDR2 SASEGT. This CDR3 has 13 residues. CDR3 in DNA: TGTGCCAGCAGTGAAGTGCAGGGCGGGGGCTACACCTTC. It specifies CASSEVQGGGYTF.

There are many counts of this clonotype. The chain links TRBV10-3 to TRBJ2-2; D call uncertain. Trimming removed 0 bases at V and 5 bases at J, with 4 bases between. The CDR3 length is 13 residues. Per the germline V gene, CDR1 is ENHRY and CDR2 is SYGVKD. In DNA form, the CDR3 reads TGTGCCATCAGTGAGTCAATGACCGGGGAGCTGTTTTTT. Translated, it gives CAISESMTGELFF.

This clonotype has just a few counts. The CDR3 ends on some other residue instead of the conserved phenylalanine or tryptophan, so this is likely a read error. This sequence joins TRBV6-2 or TRBV6-3 and TRBJ2-7; the D is unclear. The CDR3 extends over 20 amino acids. Between the trimmed V and J ends, which lost 2 bases and 3 bases, there was a span of 29 bases. Germline V gene data show CDR1 as MNHEY and CDR2 as SVGEGT. The CDR3 sequence: CASSYPPPRSSSPLVYEQYL. DNA of the CDR3: TGTGCCAGCAGTTACCCACCCCCGCGGTCGAGCTCACCCCTCGTCTACGAGCAGTACCTC.

This clonotype was observed a few times. V usage is TRBV2 and J usage is TRBJ1-6; no reliable D call. Germline V gene data show CDR1 as SNHLY and CDR2 as FYNNEI. CDR3 size: 13 residues. V lost 4 bases to trimming and J lost 5 bases, with 6 bases between them. The CDR3 sequence: CASSGNHNSPLHF. The CDR3, as DNA: TGTGCCAGCAGTGGGAACCATAATTCACCCCTCCACTTT.

For the CDR3, the DNA is TGTGCCAGCAGCAACCCGACAGAGAATGGCTACACCTTC. Translation: CASSNPTENGYTF. The chain combines TRBV7-2 with TRBJ1-2, with a weak D call TRBD1 (5 bases). The germline V and J ends were trimmed by 5 bases and 6 bases, with 13 bases remaining between them. Looked up from germline, CDR1 is SGHTA and CDR2 is FQGNSA. The CDR3 length is 13 residues.

This clonotype has just a few counts. The V call is TRBV6-2 or TRBV6-3, the J call TRBJ1-1, with D unclear. The CDR3 runs 10 residues. The germline V and J ends were trimmed by 8 bases and 4 bases, with 5 bases remaining between them. Germline loops: CDR1 MNHEY, CDR2 SVGEGT. The CDR3 DNA follows: TGTGCCAGCTTCGGCACTGAAGCTTTCTTT. The encoded protein is CASFGTEAFF.

In this sample, this clonotype turned up many times. The rearrangement uses TRBV15 and TRBJ1-1, with no clear D. Germline assignment: CDR1 LNHNV and CDR2 YYDKDF (reference sequence). This CDR3 spans 15 amino acids. V lost 0 bases and J lost 1, with 9 bases in between. CDR3 in amino acids: CATSREAGGNTEAFF. CDR3 coding DNA: TGTGCCACCAGCAGAGAGGCAGGCGGGAACACTGAAGCTTTCTTT.

This chain joins TRBV5-5 and TRBJ1-5; 8 bases align to TRBD1. Germline V gene sequence: CDR1 SGHKS, CDR2 YYEKEE (reference sequence). The CDR3 runs 15 residues. The trim removed 4 bases at V and 3 bases at J, leaving 6 bases unmatched. The CDR3 sequence is CASSLTGAFNQPQHF. DNA of the CDR3: TGTGCCAGCAGCCTGACAGGGGCATTCAATCAGCCCCAGCATTTT. Variable domain in full (rest from reference TRBV5-5 and TRBJ1-5): DAGVTQSPTHLIKTRGQQVTLRCSPISGHKSVSWYQQVLGQGPQFIFQYYEKEERGRGNFPDRFSARQFPNYSSELNVNALLLGDSALYLCASSLTGAFNQPQHFGDGTRLSIL.